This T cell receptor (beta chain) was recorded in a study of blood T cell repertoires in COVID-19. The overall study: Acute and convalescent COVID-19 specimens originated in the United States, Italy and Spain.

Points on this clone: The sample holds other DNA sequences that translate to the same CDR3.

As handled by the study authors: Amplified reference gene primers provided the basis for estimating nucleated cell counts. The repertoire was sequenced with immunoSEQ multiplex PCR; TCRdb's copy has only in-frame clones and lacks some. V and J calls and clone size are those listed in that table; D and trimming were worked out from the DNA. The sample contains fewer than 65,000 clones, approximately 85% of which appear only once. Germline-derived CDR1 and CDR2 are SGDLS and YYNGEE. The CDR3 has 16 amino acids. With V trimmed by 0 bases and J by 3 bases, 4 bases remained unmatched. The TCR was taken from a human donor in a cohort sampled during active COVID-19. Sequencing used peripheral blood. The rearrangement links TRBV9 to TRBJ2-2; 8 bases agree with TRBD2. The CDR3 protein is CASSVGVGGDTGELFF. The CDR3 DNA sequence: TGTGCCAGCAGCGTAGGGGTCGGGGGGGACACCGGGGAGCTGTTTTTT.